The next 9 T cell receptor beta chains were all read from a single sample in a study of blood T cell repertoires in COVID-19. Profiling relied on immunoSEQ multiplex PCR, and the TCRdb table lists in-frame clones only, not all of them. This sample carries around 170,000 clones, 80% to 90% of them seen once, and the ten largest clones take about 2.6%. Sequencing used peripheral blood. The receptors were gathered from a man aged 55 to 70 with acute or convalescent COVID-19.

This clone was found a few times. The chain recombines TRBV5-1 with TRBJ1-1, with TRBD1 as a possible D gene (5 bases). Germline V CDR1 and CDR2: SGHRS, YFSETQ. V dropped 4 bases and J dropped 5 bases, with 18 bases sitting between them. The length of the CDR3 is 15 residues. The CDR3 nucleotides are TGCGCCAGCAGCCCGACCGCCAGGGTCGGGACTGAAGCTTTCTTT. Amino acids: CASSPTARVGTEAFF.

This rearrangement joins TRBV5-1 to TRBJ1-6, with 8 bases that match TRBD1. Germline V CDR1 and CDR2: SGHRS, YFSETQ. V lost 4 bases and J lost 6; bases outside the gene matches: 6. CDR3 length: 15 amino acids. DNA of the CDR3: TGCGCCAGCAGCCCAAGACAGGGGTCTAATTCACCCCTCCACTTT. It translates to CASSPRQGSNSPLHF.

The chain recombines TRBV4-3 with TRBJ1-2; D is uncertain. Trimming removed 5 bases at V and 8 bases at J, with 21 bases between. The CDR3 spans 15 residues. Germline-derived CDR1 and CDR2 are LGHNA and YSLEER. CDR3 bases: TGCGCCAGCAGCGAAAGTCTAGTGGCCGGGTCCGGCTACACCTTC. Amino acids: CASSESLVAGSGYTF.

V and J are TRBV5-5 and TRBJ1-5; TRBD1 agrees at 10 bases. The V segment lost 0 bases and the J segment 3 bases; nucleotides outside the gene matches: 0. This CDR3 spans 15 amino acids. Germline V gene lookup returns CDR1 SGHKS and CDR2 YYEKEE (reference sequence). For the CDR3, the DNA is TGTGCCAGCAGCTTGGGACAGGGGGCCAATCAGCCCCAGCATTTT. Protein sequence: CASSLGQGANQPQHF.

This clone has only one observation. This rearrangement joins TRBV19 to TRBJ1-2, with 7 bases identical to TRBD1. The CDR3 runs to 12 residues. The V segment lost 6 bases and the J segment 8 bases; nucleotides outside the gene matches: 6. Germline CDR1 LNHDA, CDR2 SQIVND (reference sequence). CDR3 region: CASSQGVWGYTF. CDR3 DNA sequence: TGTGCCAGTAGCCAGGGGGTTTGGGGCTACACCTTC. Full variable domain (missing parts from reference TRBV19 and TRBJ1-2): DGGITQSPKYLFRKEGQNVTLSCEQNLNHDAMYWYRQDPGQGLRLIYYSQIVNDFQKGDIAEGYSVSREKKESFPLTVTSAQKNPTAFYLCASSQGVWGYTFGSGTRLTVV.

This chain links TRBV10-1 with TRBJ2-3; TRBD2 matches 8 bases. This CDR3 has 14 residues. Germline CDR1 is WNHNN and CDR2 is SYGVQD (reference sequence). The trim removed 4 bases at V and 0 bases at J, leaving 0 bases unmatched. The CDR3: CASSASGSTDTQYF. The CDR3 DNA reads TGCGCCAGCAGTGCTAGCGGGAGCACAGATACGCAGTATTTT.

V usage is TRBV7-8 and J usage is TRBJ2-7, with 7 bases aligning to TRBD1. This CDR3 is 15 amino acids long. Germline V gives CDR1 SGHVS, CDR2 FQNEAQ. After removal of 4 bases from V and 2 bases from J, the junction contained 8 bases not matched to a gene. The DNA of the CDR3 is TGTGCCAGCAGCTCCTGGACAGGTATGCCCTACGAGCAGTACTTC. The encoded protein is CASSSWTGMPYEQYF.

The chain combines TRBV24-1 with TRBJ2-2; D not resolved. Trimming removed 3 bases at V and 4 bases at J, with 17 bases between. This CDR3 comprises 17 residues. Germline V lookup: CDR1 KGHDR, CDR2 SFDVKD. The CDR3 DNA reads TGTGCCACCAGTGATCCCCTCGGGTCCACGGGCACCGGGGAGCTGTTTTTT. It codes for CATSDPLGSTGTGELFF.

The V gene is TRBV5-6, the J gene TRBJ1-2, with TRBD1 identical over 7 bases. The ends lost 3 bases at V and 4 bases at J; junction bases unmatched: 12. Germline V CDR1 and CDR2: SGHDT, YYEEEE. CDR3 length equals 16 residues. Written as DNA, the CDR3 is TGTGCCAGCAGCTCACTACCTTACTCAGGGGGCTATGGCTACACCTTC. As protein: CASSSLPYSGGYGYTF.